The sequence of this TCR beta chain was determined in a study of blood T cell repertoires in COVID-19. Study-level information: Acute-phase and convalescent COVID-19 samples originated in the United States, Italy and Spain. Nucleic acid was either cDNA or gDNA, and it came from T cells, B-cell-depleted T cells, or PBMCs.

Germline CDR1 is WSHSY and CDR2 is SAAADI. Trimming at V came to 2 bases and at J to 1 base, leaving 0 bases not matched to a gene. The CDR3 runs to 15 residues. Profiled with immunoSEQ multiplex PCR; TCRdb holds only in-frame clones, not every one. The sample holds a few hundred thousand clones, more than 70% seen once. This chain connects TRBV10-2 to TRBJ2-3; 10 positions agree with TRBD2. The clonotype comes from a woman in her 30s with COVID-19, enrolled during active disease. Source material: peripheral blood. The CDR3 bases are TGCGCCAGCAGTGAGGGGACTAGCGGCACAGATACGCAGTATTTT. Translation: CASSEGTSGTDTQYF.